This TCR beta chain was identified in a study of blood T cells in healthy people across ages (dated by TCRdb to the mid-2010s). Background for the entire study: Template switching captured roughly one uniquely barcoded TCR beta cDNA molecule per two T cells in model experiments. To track age-related changes in TCR beta repertoire diversity, the study relied on deep sequencing normalized with unique cDNA molecular identifiers. Donors were grouped into four age groups: young (average roughly 15 years), middle-aged (roughly 40), aged (roughly 62) and long-lived (approximately 78). To avoid experimental bias, donors of different ages were randomly spread across the sequencing lanes. Two additional independent replicas of 1 million unique cDNA reads from the same blood draw were analyzed for two donors (one aged 18 to 29 and one aged 80 or older).

Results the study describes overall, beyond this receptor: Compared with the aged group, more naive CD4+ T cells, fewer expanded clones and increased TCR diversity were shown by the long-lived group, suggesting age selection. Observed TCR beta diversity per million T cells fell roughly linearly with age, and a significant reduction was already apparent by age about 43. Bulk unsorted PBMC profiling prevented conclusive comparison of naive and antigen-experienced compartments. Total diversity estimates from one million sequenced T cells were considered lower bounds and underestimates. Because donor CMV infection status was unknown, age-related changes in expanded clonotypes were potentially confounded. The percentage of naive T cells measured by flow cytometry correlated strongly with observed TCR beta diversity.

The roughly 39 donors, aged 6 to 90 years, were systemically healthy Caucasian individuals from Russia. About 10 milliliters of peripheral blood were collected from each donor into EDTA-treated Vacutainer tubes. Ficoll-Paque density-gradient centrifugation was used to isolate PBMCs, with at least 7 million per sample. Trizol reagent was used to extract total RNA from the PBMCs, yielding at least 6 micrograms per sample. Naive CD45RAhigh/CD27high T cell percentages were measured by flow cytometry on a PBMC aliquot from every donor. CDR1 and CDR2 are drawn from the germline V gene (reference sequence): LNHNV, YYDKDF. Ends trimmed: V by 4 bases, J by 5 bases; bases unmatched to a gene: 10. Its CDR3 holds 16 amino acids, cysteine through phenylalanine. Only CDR3 DNA is held: 48 bases, read in frame from base 1. As regards this clonotype: The clone's antigen remains unknown. Nothing much larger sits one base from this clone, and base qualities are not available.

The library relied on 5' RACE. The reads were generated on an Illumina HiSeq 2500. A second PCR of roughly 6 to 12 cycles was run with a J-beta primer mix and a sample-barcoded 5' primer. Each TCR beta cDNA molecule received a unique molecular identifier from a template-switch 5' adaptor carrying 12 random nucleotides. At least 2.5 million CDR3-containing paired-end reads were obtained from each sample. The Mint cDNA synthesis kit, primed by a TRBC-specific oligonucleotide, was used to synthesize first-strand cDNA from all RNA. Following uracil-DNA glycosylase treatment, all cDNA underwent a first 18-cycle PCR with the universal primers M1SS and BC2_uni_R. In the source study's methods: For normalization, 1 million high-quality reads were randomly selected from each sample, with every read carrying a distinct molecular identifier. Instead of being binned into consensus sequences, reads with shared molecular identifiers were discarded. CDR3 identification, clonotype clustering and error correction used MiTCR with a Q25 quality threshold and the strictest error-elimination algorithm. A nonparametric unseen species model with Euler transformation was used to estimate lower-bound total TCR beta diversity. TCRdb ran its own pipeline on the public reads, namely fastp trimming at Q25 and MiXCR clone calling, and kept in-frame beta chains. Merged by CDR3 protein, the rows form single entries marked with the most common genes and DNA. The V and J calls and clone size are TCRdb's, not the authors'. The sample table lists 1.5 million to 2 million distinct CDR3 sequences, less than 50% of them with a count of one. About 2.1% of the sample comes from the top ten.

This receptor was identified in a woman between 40 and 55 years old in good health. Recombination connected TRBV15 to TRBJ2-1; a stretch of 8 junction bases matches TRBD1. Specimen: blood. This receptor has the CDR3 CATSNRKGQADNEQFF. Read as DNA, the sequence is TGTGCCACCAGCAACCGAAAGGGACAGGCTGACAATGAGCAGTTCTTC.